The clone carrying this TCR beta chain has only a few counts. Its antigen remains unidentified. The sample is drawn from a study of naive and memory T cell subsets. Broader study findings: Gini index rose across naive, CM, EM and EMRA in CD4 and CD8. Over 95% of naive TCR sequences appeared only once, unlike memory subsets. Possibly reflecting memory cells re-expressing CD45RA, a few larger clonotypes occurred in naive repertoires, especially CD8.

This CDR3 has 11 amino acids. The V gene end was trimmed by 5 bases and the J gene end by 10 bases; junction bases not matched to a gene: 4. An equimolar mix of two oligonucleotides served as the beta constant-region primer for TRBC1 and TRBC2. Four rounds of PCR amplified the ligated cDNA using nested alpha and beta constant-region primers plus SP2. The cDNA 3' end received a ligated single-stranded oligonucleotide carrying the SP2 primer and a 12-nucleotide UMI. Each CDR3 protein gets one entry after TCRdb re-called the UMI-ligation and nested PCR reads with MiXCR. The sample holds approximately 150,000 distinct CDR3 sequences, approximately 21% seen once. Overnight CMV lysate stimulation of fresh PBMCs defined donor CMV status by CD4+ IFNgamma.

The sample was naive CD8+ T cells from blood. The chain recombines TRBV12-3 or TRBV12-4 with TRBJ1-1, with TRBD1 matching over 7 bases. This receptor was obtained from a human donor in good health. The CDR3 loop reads CASSNTGAAFF. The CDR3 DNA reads TGTGCCAGCAGTAATACAGGGGCAGCTTTCTTT.